This T cell receptor (beta chain) originates from a study of blood T cell repertoires in COVID-19 (TCRdb year 2020). Some background on the complete study: Samples covering the acute and convalescent phases of COVID-19 were provided by collaborators in the United States, Italy and Spain. The material from the prospective study consisted of cDNA or gDNA derived from T cells, B-cell-depleted T cells, or PBMCs. Deeply sampled blood TCRbeta repertoires from subjects exposed to, actively infected with, or recovered from COVID-19 were included in the dataset. The repertoires were made available in a free public database intended to serve as a resource for research on the immune response to SARS-CoV-2. The samples were drawn from the first 160 participants of the ongoing ImmuneRACE study and from over 950 subjects provided by 6 global collaborators. Sample metadata almost always included a de-identified subject ID, COVID-19 status, age in years and sex. Where available, HLA class I and class II types were taken from metadata supplied by the sample provider and were not determined by assay-based typing.

Here is what the overall study found, with its caveats: The quantity of clinical and demographic metadata differed by source and by participant and was supplied without curation.

Collaborating institutions collected whole blood in K2EDTA tubes following their own protocols. For TCRbeta analysis, collaborators shipped samples in one of three forms: frozen whole blood, isolated PBMCs, or DNA extracted from either of those sample types. TCRbeta CDR3 regions were amplified from genomic DNA using the immunoSEQ Assay, a bias-controlled multiplex PCR. On the authors' methods: The number of nucleated cells in each sample was estimated by amplification of reference gene primers within the assay. To quantify the absolute abundance of each unique TCRbeta CDR3 rearrangement, sequence reads were collapsed and filtered. For each sample, productive Simpson clonality was calculated as the square root of Simpson's diversity index across productive rearrangements. This is the immuneACCESS table as TCRdb keeps it, with only in-frame sequences that have V and J called. A part of the clones is gone; compared with another copy, unresolved V genes explain less than half, and the rest is unexplained. The V and J calls and clone size are taken from that table; D and trimming were inferred from the DNA. Across this sample there are about 170,000 clones, with about 86% seen only once. The top ten constitute approximately 11% of the sample.

As regards this clone: The clone's antigen remains unknown. Base quality data are lacking; no much larger clone is found one base away.

The germline V gene (reference sequence) sets CDR1 to MNHEY and CDR2 to SMNVEV. The trim is 1 base for V and 1 base for J, with a gap of 4 bases between the germline ends. The CDR3 holds 13 amino acids from the cysteine to the phenylalanine. Of the read, only the CDR3 DNA is kept; its 39 bases are in frame from base 1. The source is a man aged 70 or older with active or convalescent COVID-19. What was sequenced was peripheral blood. The rearrangement joined TRBV27 to TRBJ2-5, with no D gene named confidently. CDR3 reads: CASSLLFQETQYF. The bases are TGTGCCAGCAGTTTATTATTCCAAGAGACCCAGTACTTC.